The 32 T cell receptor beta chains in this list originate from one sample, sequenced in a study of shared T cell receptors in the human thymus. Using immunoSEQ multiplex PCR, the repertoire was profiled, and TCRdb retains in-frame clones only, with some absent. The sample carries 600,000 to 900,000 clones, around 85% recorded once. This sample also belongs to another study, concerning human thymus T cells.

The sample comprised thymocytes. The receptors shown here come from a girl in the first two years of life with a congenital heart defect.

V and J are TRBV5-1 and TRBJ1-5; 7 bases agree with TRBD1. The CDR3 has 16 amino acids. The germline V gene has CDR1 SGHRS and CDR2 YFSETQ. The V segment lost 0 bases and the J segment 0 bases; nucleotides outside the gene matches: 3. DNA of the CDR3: TGCGCCAGCAGCTTGGGGACAGGAAATAGCAATCAGCCCCAGCATTTT. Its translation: CASSLGTGNSNQPQHF.

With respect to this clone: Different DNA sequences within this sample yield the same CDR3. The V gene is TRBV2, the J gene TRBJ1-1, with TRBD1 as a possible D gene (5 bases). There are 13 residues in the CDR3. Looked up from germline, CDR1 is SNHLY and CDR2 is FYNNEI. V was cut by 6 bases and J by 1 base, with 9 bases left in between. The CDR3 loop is CASSDGGNTEAFF. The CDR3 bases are TGTGCCAGCAGCGACGGGGGGAACACTGAAGCTTTCTTT.

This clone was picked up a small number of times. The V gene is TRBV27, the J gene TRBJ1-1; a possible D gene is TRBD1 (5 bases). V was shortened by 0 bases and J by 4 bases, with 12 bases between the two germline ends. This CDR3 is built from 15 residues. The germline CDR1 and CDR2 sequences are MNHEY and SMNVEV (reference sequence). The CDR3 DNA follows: TGTGCCAGCAGTTTATCGGCAGGGAGGTTCACTGAAGCTTTCTTT. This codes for CASSLSAGRFTEAFF.

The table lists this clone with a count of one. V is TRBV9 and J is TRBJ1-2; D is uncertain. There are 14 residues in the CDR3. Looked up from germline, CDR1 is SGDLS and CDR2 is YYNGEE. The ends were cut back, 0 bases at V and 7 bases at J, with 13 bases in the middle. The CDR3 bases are TGTGCCAGCAGCGTAGGGGAGGCTTACTCTGGCTACACCTTC. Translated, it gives CASSVGEAYSGYTF.

The CDR3 is CATGGRGLVSYEQYF. The CDR3 DNA sequence: TGTGCCACCGGAGGGCGGGGATTGGTCTCCTACGAGCAGTACTTC. The J gene is TRBJ2-7, the V gene TRBV28, with D perhaps TRBD2 (6 bases). CDR3 length equals 15 residues. Germline values: CDR1 MDHEN, CDR2 SYDVKM. V was pared by 10 bases and J by 0 bases, with 19 bases between. Looking up the rest from reference TRBV28 and TRBJ2-7 gives the full variable domain: DVKVTQSSRYLVKRTGEKVFLECVQDMDHENMFWYRQDPGLGLRLIYFSYDVKMKEKGDIPEGYSVSREKKERFSLILESASTNQTSMYLCATGGRGLVSYEQYFGPGTRLTVT.

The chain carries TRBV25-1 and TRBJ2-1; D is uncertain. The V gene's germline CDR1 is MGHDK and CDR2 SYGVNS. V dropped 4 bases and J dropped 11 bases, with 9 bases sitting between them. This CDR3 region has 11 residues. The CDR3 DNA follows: TGTGCCAGCAGTGCACATGTGAAGCAGTTCTTC. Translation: CASSAHVKQFF.

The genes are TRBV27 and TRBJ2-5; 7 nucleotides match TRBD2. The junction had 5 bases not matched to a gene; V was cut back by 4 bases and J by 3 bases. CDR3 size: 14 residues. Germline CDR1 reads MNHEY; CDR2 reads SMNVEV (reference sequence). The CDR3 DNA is TGTGCCAGCAGTTCACTAGCGCGGGAAGAGACCCAGTACTTC. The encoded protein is CASSSLAREETQYF.

The chain's CDR3 is CASGFGNTEAFF. DNA for the CDR3: TGTGCTAGTGGTTTCGGTAACACTGAAGCTTTCTTT. The V call is TRBV12-5, the J call TRBJ1-1; D is unclear. The germline V and J ends were trimmed by 3 bases and 2 bases, with 4 bases remaining between them. The CDR3 is made up of 12 amino acids. Germline-derived CDR1 and CDR2 are LGHNT and FRNRAP.

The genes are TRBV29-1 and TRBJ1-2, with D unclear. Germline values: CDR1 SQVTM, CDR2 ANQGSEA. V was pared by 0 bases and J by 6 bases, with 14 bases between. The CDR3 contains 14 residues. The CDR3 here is CSVEDLYQADGYTF. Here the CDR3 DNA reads TGCAGCGTTGAAGATCTTTATCAGGCCGATGGCTACACCTTC.

In nucleotides, the CDR3 is TGTGCCAGTAGTATAGAGGCAGGGGATTCGGGCAATCAGCCCCAGCATTTT. This codes for CASSIEAGDSGNQPQHF. The chain has TRBV19 and TRBJ1-5; D might be TRBD1 (6 bases). V was cut by 0 bases and J by 2 bases, with 14 bases left in between. Germline assignment: CDR1 LNHDA and CDR2 SQIVND (reference sequence). This CDR3 is built from 17 residues.

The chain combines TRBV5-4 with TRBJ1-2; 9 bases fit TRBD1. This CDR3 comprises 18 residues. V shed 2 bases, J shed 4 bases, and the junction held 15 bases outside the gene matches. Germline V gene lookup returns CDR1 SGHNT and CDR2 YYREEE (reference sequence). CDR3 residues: CASSFSWDRVGVGYGYTF. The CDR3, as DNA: TGTGCCAGCAGCTTCTCTTGGGACAGGGTCGGGGTCGGCTATGGCTACACCTTC.

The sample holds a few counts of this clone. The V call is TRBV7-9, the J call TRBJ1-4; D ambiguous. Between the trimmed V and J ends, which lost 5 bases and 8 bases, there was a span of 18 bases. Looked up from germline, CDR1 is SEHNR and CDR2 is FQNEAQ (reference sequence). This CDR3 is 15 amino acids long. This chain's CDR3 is CASSPRSSPGEKLFF. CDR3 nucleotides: TGTGCCAGCAGCCCGCGTAGTTCGCCGGGGGAAAAACTGTTTTTT.

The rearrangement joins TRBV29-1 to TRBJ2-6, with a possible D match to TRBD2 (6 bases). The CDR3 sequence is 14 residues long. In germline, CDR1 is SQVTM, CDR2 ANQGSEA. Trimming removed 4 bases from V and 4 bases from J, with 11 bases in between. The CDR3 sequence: CSVGSGEGANVLTF. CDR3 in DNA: TGCAGCGTTGGTTCGGGGGAAGGGGCCAACGTCCTGACTTTC.

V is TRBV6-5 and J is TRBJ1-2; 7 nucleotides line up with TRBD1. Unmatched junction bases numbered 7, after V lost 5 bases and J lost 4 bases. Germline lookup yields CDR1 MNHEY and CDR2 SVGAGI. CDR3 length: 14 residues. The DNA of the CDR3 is TGTGCCAGCAGTCCCCTGACAGGGACCTATGGCTACACCTTC. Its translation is CASSPLTGTYGYTF.

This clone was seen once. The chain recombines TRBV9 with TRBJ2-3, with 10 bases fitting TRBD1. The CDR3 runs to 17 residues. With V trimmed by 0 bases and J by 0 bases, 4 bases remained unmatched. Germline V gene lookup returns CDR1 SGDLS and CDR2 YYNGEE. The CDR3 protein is CASSVVDRGESTDTQYF. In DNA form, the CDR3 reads TGTGCCAGCAGCGTAGTGGACAGGGGGGAAAGCACAGATACGCAGTATTTT.

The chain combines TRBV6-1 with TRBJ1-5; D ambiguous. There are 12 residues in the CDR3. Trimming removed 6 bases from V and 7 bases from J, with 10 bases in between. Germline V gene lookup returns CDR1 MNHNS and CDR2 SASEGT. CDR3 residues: CASREVRQPQHF. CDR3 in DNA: TGTGCCAGCAGGGAGGTGAGGCAGCCCCAGCATTTT.

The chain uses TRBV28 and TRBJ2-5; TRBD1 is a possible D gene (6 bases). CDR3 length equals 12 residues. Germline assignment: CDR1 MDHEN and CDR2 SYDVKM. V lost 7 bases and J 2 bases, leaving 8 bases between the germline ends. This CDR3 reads CASNTGQETQYF. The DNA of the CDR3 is TGTGCCAGCAACACAGGGCAAGAGACCCAGTACTTC.

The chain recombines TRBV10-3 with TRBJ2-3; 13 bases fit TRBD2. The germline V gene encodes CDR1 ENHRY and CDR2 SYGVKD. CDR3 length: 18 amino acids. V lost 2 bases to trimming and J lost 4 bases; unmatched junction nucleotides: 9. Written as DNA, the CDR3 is TGTGCCATCAGTGAGGTGGGACTAGCGGGACGGCAGGCAGATACGCAGTATTTT. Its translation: CAISEVGLAGRQADTQYF.

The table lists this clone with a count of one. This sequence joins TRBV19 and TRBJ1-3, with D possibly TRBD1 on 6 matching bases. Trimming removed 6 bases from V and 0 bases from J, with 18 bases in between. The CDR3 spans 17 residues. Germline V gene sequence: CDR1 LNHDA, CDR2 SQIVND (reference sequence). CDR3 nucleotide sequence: TGTGCCAGTAGCACGGGGACACCTCGAAGCTCTGGAAACACCATATATTTT. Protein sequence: CASSTGTPRSSGNTIYF.

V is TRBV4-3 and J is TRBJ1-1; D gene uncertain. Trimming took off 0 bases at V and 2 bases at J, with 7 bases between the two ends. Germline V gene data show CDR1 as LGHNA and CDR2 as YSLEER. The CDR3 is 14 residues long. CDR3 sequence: CASSQDPLNTEAFF. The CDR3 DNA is TGCGCCAGCAGCCAAGATCCCCTTAACACTGAAGCTTTCTTT.

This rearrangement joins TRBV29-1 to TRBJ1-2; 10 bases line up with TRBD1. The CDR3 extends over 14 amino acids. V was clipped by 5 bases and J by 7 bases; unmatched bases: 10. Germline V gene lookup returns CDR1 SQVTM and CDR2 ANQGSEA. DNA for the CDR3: TGCAGCGTTACCGACGAGGGACAGGGGTTTGGCTACACCTTC. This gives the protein CSVTDEGQGFGYTF.

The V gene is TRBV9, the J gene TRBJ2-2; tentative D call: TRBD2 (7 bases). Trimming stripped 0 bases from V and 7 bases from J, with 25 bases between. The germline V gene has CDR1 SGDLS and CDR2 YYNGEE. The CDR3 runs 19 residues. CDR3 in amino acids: CASSVDCPGGGGANGELFF. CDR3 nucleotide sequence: TGTGCCAGCAGCGTAGACTGCCCCGGCGGAGGGGGGGCCAACGGGGAGCTGTTTTTT. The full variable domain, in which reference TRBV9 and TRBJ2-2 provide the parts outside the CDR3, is DSGVTQTPKHLITATGQRVTLRCSPRSGDLSVYWYQQSLDQGLQFLIQYYNGEERAKGNILERFSAQQFPDLHSELNLSSLELGDSALYFCASSVDCPGGGGANGELFFGEGSRLTVL.

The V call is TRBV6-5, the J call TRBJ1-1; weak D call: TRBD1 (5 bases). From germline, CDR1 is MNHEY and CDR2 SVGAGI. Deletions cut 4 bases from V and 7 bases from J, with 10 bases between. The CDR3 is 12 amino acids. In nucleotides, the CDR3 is TGTGCCAGCAGTTCGCGGGGGATTGAAGCTTTCTTT. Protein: CASSSRGIEAFF.

Here the CDR3 DNA reads TGTGCCAGCAGCGTAGGGGATCCGGCTAGCGGGGGGAAAGAGACCCAGTACTTC. Its protein product is CASSVGDPASGGKETQYF. The chain couples TRBV9 to TRBJ2-5, with 11 bases fitting TRBD2. CDR1 SGDLS and CDR2 YYNGEE come from the germline V gene. With 0 bases clipped from V and 3 bases from J, the junction kept 10 bases outside the gene matches. This CDR3 comprises 18 residues. Filled out from reference TRBV9 and TRBJ2-5, the complete variable domain reads DSGVTQTPKHLITATGQRVTLRCSPRSGDLSVYWYQQSLDQGLQFLIQYYNGEERAKGNILERFSAQQFPDLHSELNLSSLELGDSALYFCASSVGDPASGGKETQYFGPGTRLLVL.

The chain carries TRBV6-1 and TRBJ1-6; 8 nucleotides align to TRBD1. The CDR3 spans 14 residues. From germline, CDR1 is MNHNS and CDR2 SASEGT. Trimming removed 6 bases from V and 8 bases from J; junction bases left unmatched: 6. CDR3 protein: CASSPTGVDSPLHF. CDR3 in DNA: TGTGCCAGCAGCCCGACAGGGGTTGATTCACCCCTCCACTTT.

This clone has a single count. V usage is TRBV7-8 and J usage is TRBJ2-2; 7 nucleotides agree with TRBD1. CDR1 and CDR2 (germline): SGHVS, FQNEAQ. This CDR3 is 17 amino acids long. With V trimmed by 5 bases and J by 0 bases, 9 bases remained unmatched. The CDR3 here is CASSLTTGRPNTGELFF. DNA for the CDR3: TGTGCCAGCAGCCTAACGACAGGGCGCCCGAACACCGGGGAGCTGTTTTTT.

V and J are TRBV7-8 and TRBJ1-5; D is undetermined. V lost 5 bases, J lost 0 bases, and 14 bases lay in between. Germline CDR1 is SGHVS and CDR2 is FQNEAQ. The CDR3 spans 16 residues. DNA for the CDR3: TGTGCCAGCAGCCAAGCGAAGTTAGATAGCAATCAGCCCCAGCATTTT. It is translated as CASSQAKLDSNQPQHF.

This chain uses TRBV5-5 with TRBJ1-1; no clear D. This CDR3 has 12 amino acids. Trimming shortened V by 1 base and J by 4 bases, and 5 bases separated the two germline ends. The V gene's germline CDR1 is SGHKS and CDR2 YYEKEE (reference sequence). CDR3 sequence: CASSLNSTEAFF. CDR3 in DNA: TGTGCCAGCAGCTTGAATAGCACTGAAGCTTTCTTT.

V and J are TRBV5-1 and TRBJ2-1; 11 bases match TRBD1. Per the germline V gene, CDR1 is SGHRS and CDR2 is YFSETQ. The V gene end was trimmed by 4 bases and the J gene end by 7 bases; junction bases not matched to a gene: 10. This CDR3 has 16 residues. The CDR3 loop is CASSPQGGQGANEQFF. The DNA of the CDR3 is TGCGCCAGCAGCCCCCAGGGAGGACAGGGGGCGAATGAGCAGTTCTTC.

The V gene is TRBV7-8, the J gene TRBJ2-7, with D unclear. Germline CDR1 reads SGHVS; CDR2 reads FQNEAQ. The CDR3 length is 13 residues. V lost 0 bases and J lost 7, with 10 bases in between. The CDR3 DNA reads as TGTGCCAGCAGCTTAGCGCACGAGCATGAGCAGTACTTC. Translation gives CASSLAHEHEQYF.

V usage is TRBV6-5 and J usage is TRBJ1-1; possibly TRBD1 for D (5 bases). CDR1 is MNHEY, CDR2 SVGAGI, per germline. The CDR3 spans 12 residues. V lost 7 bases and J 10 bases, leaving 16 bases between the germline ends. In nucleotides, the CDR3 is TGTGCCAGCACCAGGCCGCCCGGGGGAGCTTTCTTT. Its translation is CASTRPPGGAFF.

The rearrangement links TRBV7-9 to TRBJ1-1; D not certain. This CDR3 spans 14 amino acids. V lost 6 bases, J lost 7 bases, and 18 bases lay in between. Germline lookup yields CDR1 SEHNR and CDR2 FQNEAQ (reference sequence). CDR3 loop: CASSLKERVDEAFF. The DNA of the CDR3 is TGTGCCAGCAGTTTAAAAGAGAGGGTTGATGAAGCTTTCTTT.